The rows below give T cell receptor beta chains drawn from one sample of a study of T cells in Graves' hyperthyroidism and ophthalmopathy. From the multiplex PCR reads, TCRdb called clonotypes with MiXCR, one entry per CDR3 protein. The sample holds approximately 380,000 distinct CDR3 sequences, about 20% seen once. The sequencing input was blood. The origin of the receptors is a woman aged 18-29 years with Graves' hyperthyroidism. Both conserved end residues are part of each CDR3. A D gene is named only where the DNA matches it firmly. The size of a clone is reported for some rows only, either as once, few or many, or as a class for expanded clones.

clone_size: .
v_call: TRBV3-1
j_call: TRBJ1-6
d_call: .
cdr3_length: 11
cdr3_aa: CASSRGPPLHF
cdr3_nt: TGTGCCAGCAGCCGAGGACCGCCCCTCCACTTT

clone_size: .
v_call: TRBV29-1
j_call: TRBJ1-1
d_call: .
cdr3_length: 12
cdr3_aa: CSVDLGAAEAFF
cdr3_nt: TGCAGCGTTGATCTTGGGGCGGCAGAAGCTTTCTTT

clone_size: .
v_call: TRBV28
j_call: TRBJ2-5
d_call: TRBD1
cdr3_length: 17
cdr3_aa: CASLTGTERRIQETQYF
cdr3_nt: TGTGCCAGCCTCACCGGGACAGAGAGACGTATACAAGAGACCCAGTACTTC

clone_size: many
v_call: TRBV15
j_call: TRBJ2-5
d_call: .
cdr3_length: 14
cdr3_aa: CATSREGGRETQYF
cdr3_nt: TGTGCCACCAGCAGAGAGGGGGGTCGGGAGACCCAGTACTTC

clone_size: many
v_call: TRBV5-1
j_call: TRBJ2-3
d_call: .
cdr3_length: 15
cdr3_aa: CASTLTVPSTDTQYF
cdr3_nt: TGCGCCAGCACCCTAACAGTTCCTAGCACAGATACGCAGTATTTT

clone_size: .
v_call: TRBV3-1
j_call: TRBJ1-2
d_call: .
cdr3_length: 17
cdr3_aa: CASSQEWIGRGSYGYTF
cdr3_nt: TGTGCCAGCAGCCAAGAATGGATTGGTAGGGGGAGCTATGGCTACACCTTC

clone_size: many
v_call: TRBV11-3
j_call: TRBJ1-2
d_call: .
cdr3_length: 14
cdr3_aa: CASSKGRDHYGYTF
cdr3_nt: TGTGCCAGCAGCAAAGGCAGGGACCACTATGGCTACACCTTC

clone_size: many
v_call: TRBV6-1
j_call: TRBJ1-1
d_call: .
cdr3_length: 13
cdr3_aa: CASSDLRMTEAFF
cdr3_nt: TGTGCCAGCAGTGATCTGAGGATGACTGAAGCTTTCTTT

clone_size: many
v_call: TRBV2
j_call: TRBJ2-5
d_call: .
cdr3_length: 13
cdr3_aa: CASSEAAPETQYF
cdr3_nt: TGTGCCAGCAGTGAAGCGGCTCCAGAGACCCAGTACTTC

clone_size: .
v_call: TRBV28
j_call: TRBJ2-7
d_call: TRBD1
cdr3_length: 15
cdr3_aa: CASSPTDRGGGEQYF
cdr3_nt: TGTGCCAGCAGTCCCACCGACAGGGGGGGCGGCGAGCAGTACTTC

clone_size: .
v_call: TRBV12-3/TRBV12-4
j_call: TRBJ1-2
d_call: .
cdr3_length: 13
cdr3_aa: CASSHGVTYGYTF
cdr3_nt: TGTGCCAGCAGCCACGGGGTGACCTATGGCTACACCTTC

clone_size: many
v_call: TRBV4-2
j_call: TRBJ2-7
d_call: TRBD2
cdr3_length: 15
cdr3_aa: CASSQSGAPSYEQYF
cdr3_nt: TGTGCCAGCAGCCAAAGCGGGGCCCCCTCCTACGAGCAGTACTTC

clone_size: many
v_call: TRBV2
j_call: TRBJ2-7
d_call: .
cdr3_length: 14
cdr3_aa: CASAGTLSSYEQYF
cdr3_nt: TGTGCCAGCGCCGGGACTTTAAGCTCCTACGAGCAGTACTTC

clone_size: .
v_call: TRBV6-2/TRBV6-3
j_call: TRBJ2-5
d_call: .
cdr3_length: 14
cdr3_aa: CASSDEPYQETQYF
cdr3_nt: TGTGCCAGCAGTGACGAACCGTACCAAGAGACCCAGTACTTC

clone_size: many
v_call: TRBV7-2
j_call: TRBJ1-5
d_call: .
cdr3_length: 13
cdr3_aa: CASSLPGNQPQHF
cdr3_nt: TGTGCCAGCAGCTTGCCAGGTAATCAGCCCCAGCATTTT

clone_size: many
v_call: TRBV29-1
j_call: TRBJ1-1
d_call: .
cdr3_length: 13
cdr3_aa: CSALTGTWPEAFF
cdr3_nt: TGCAGCGCGCTCACAGGGACATGGCCTGAAGCTTTCTTT

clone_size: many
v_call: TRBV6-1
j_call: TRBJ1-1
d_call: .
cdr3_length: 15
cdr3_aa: CASSEEGAGSIEAFF
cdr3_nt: TGTGCCAGCAGTGAAGAGGGAGCGGGGTCGATTGAAGCTTTCTTT

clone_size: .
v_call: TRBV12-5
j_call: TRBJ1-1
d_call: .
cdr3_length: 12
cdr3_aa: CASGFGTTEAFF
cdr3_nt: TGTGCTAGTGGTTTCGGGACAACTGAAGCTTTCTTT

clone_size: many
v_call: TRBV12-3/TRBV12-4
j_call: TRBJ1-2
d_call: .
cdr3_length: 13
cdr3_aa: CASSWGGSQGYTF
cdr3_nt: TGTGCCAGCAGTTGGGGGGGTTCCCAAGGCTACACCTTC

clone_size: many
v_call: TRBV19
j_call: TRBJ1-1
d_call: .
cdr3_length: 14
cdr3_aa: CASSMGRVNTEAFF
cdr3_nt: TGTGCCAGTAGTATGGGCAGGGTAAACACTGAAGCTTTCTTT

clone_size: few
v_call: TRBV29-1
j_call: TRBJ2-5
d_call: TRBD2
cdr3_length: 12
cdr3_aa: CSVGREGETQYF
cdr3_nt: TGCAGCGTTGGACGGGAGGGAGAGACCCAGTACTTC

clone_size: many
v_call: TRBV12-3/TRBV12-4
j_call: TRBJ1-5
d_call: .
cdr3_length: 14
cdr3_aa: CASSPDGLNQPQHF
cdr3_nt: TGTGCCAGCAGTCCCGACGGGCTCAATCAGCCCCAGCATTTT

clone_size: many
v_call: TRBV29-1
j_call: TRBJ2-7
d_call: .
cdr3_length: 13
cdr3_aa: CSVSPPPTYEQYF
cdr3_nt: TGCAGCGTTTCTCCCCCGCCCACCTACGAGCAGTACTTC

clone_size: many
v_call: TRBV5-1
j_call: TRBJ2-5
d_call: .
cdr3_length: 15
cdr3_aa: CASSLKQGLQETQYF
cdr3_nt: TGCGCCAGCAGCTTGAAACAGGGACTCCAAGAGACCCAGTACTTC

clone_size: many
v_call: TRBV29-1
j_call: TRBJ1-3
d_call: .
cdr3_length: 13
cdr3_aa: CSVEKYSGNTIYF
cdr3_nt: TGCAGCGTTGAAAAGTACTCTGGAAACACCATATATTTT

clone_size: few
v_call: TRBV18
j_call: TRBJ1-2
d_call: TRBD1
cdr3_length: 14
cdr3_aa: CASSPRDRQDGYTF
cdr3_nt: TGTGCCAGCTCACCGAGGGACAGACAAGATGGCTACACCTTC

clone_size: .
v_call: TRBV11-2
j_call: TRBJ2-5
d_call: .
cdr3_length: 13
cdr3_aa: CASSSLGRETQYF
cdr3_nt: TGTGCCAGCAGCTCCCTGGGTCGAGAGACCCAGTACTTC

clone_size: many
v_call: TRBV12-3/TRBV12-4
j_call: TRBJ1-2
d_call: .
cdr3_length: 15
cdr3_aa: CASSGEGVQGNGYTF
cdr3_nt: TGTGCCAGCAGTGGGGAGGGGGTACAAGGCAATGGCTACACCTTC

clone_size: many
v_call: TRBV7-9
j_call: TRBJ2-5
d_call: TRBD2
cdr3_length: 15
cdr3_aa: CASSRRTSGAETQYF
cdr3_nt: TGTGCCAGCAGCCGAAGGACTAGCGGGGCGGAGACCCAGTACTTC

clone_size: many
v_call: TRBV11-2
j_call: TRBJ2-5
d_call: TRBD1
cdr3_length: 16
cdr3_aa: CASGITRDRAQETQYF
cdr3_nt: TGTGCCAGCGGAATCACTCGGGACAGGGCCCAAGAGACCCAGTACTTC

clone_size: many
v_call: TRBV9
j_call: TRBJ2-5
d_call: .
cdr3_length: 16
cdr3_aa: CASSVDEGGDQETQYF
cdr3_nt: TGTGCCAGCAGCGTAGATGAAGGGGGAGATCAAGAGACCCAGTACTTC

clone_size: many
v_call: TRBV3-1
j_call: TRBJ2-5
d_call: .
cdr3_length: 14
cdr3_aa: CASSPQGAEETQYF
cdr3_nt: TGTGCCAGCAGTCCCCAAGGCGCGGAGGAGACCCAGTACTTC

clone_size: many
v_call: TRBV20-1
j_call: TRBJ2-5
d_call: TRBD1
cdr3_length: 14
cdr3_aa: CSGRPTGGRETQYF
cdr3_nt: TGCAGTGGAAGACCAACAGGGGGCAGAGAGACCCAGTACTTC

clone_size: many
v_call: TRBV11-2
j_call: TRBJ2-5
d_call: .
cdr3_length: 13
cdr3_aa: CASSPGLRETQYF
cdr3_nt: TGTGCCAGCAGCCCGGGACTCCGAGAGACCCAGTACTTC

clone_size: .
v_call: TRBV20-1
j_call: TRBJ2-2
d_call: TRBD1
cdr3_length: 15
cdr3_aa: CSARDAGQGSRELFF
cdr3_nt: TGCAGTGCTAGAGATGCGGGACAGGGAAGTCGGGAGCTGTTTTTT

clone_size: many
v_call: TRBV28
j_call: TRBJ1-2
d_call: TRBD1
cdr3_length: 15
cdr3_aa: CASSDPWTGGFGYTF
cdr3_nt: TGTGCCAGCAGTGACCCTTGGACAGGGGGCTTTGGCTACACCTTC

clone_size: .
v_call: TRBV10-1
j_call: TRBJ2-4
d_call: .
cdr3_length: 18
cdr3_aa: CASSEVLRKTDTKNIQYF
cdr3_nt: TGCGCCAGCAGTGAAGTTTTAAGAAAGACAGATACCAAAAACATTCAGTACTTC

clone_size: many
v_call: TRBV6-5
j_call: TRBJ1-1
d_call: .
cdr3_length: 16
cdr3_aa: CASSYWQGRANTEAFF
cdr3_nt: TGTGCCAGCAGTTACTGGCAGGGGCGCGCGAACACTGAAGCTTTCTTT

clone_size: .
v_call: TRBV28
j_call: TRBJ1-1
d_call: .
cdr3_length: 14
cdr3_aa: CASSLGQGRSEAFF
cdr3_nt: TGTGCCAGCAGTTTGGGCCAGGGGAGGTCTGAAGCTTTCTTT

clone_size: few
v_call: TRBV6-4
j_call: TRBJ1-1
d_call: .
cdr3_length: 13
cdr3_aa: CATDPQSGTEAFF
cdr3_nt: TGTGCCACTGACCCCCAATCGGGGACTGAAGCTTTCTTT